This T cell receptor beta chain came from a study of cytomegalovirus exposure and HLA in healthy donors. 60 Vbeta and 13 Jbeta primers were used in PCR. Measured with immunoSEQ multiplex PCR; TCRdb has only the in-frame clones, and not every one. The sample has 55,000 to 85,000 clones, and its top ten clones hold about 3.8%. The TCR was taken from a female donor in good health and CMV-seropositive. The sequencing input was PBMCs.

The CDR3 DNA follows: TGCGCCAGCAGCTTGGGACCCTTTGGCGGGGGAAGCACAGATACGCAGTATTTT. Encoded protein: CASSLGPFGGGSTDTQYF. The chain uses TRBV5-1 and TRBJ2-3; 7 bases agree with TRBD2. Germline CDR1 and CDR2: SGHRS and YFSETQ. J gave up 0 bases and V 0 bases, and 10 bases lay outside the gene matches. This CDR3 region has 18 residues. Drawing the rest from reference TRBV5-1 and TRBJ2-3, the complete variable domain is KAGVTQTPRYLIKTRGQQVTLSCSPISGHRSVSWYQQTPGQGLQFLFEYFSETQRNKGNFPGRFSGRQFSNSRSEMNVSTLELGDSALYLCASSLGPFGGGSTDTQYFGPGTRLTVL.